This T cell receptor beta chain was captured by sequencing in a study of cytomegalovirus exposure and HLA in healthy donors. Primers for the PCR totalled 60 Vbeta and 13 Jbeta. Under the authors' procedure: An analysis performed later counted 72 million or so unique TCR beta chains (approximately 10 million of them shared). TCRdb keeps only in-frame clones here, not all; method: immunoSEQ multiplex PCR. The V and J calls and clone size are taken from that table; D and trimming were inferred from the DNA. Across about 38,000 clones, the top ten clones capture about 9.2% of the sample. Healthy bone marrow donors made up the donor group. This TCR derives from a man in his forties or fifties in good health and CMV-seropositive. Sequencing was performed on PBMCs.

The CDR3 loop is CAWGDRVAGELFF. DNA of the CDR3: TGTGCCTGGGGGGACAGGGTAGCCGGGGAGCTGTTTTTT. The genes are TRBV30 and TRBJ2-2; 9 nucleotides match TRBD1. The V gene's germline CDR1 is GTSNPN and CDR2 SVGIG (reference sequence). The CDR3 runs 13 residues. Losses at the gene ends were 5 bases for V and 6 bases for J; bases not matched to a gene: 4.